These T cell receptor beta chains were read from a single sample in a study of OX40 agonist ivuxolimab in advanced cancers. Only in-frame clones appear in the TCRdb table, and some are missing; sequencing was by immunoSEQ multiplex PCR. The repertoire consists of around 16,000 clones, with approximately 86% occurring once and the leading ten covering 3.5% to 4%. The sample was CD4+ or CD8+ T cells sorted from blood, taken in a trial of the OX40 agonist ivuxolimab. The receptors derive from an adult with an advanced solid tumor such as melanoma, head and neck, liver or kidney cancer. CDR3s include the opening cysteine and the closing phenylalanine or tryptophan. D genes are given only for firm matches. Some rows have no size entry. The others give once, few or many, or a class for an expanded clone.

size,J,D,V,CDR3,DNA
NA,TRBJ2-2,NA,TRBV19,CASRGNTGELFF,TGTGCCAGCCGGGGGAACACCGGGGAGCTGTTTTTT
NA,TRBJ1-5,NA,TRBV6-1,CASSEHVSVSNQPQHF,TGTGCCAGCAGTGAACACGTCTCCGTTAGCAATCAGCCCCAGCATTTT
NA,TRBJ2-3,TRBD2,TRBV18,CASSLAASGRSTDTQYF,TGTGCCAGCTCACTTGCGGCTAGCGGGAGGTCCACAGATACGCAGTATTTT
once,TRBJ1-1,NA,TRBV5-5,CASSPGWGTEAFF,TGTGCCAGCAGCCCCGGTTGGGGCACTGAAGCTTTCTTT
NA,TRBJ1-5,TRBD1,TRBV7-8,CASSLGQASNQPQHF,TGTGCCAGCAGCTTGGGACAGGCTAGCAATCAGCCCCAGCATTTT
few,TRBJ1-1,TRBD1,TRBV11-3,CASSLAGGTGEAFF,TGTGCCAGCAGCTTAGCCGGGGGGACAGGAGAAGCTTTCTTT
NA,TRBJ2-3,TRBD2,TRBV5-1,CASSSGTSGRVADTQYF,TGCGCCAGCTCTTCCGGGACTAGCGGGAGGGTAGCAGATACGCAGTATTTT
NA,TRBJ1-3,NA,TRBV15,CATSRDNRHAGNTIYF,TGTGCCACCAGCAGAGATAATCGGCATGCCGGAAACACCATATATTTT
NA,TRBJ2-3,TRBD2,TRBV5-1,CASSHIGAGERGTQYF,TGCGCCAGCAGCCACATTGGAGCGGGAGAGAGGGGTACGCAGTATTTT
NA,TRBJ2-7,NA,TRBV4-2,CASSQGGSYEQYF,TGTGCCAGCAGCCAAGGAGGGTCCTACGAGCAGTACTTC
NA,TRBJ1-4,NA,TRBV5-4,CASSPGGPATNEKLFF,TGTGCCAGCAGCCCTGGGGGACCCGCAACTAATGAAAAACTGTTTTTT
NA,TRBJ2-7,TRBD2,TRBV29-1,CSVAREGPYEQYF,TGCAGCGTTGCACGGGAGGGCCCTTACGAGCAGTACTTC
NA,TRBJ1-2,TRBD1,TRBV19,CASRRTGTGNNYGYTF,TGTGCCAGTAGACGAACCGGGACAGGCAATAACTATGGCTACACCTTC
NA,TRBJ2-7,NA,TRBV5-3,CASSPGRSYEQYF,TGTGCCAGCAGCCCGGGCCGCTCCTACGAGCAGTACTTC
NA,TRBJ1-2,NA,TRBV28,CASSLFQGPNGYTF,TGTGCCAGCAGTTTATTCCAGGGGCCCAACGGCTACACCTTC
NA,TRBJ2-1,TRBD1,TRBV4-1,CASSHVGTGGDEQFF,TGCGCCAGCAGCCACGTTGGGACAGGGGGTGATGAGCAGTTCTTC
NA,TRBJ2-1,TRBD2,TRBV11-1,CASSSGTSGQGGEQFF,TGTGCCAGCAGCTCCGGGACTAGCGGTCAGGGGGGTGAGCAGTTCTTC
NA,TRBJ1-1,NA,TRBV2,CASSSQGNTEAFF,TGTGCCAGCAGTAGTCAGGGGAACACTGAAGCTTTCTTT
NA,TRBJ1-5,NA,TRBV27,CASSYAGYQPQHF,TGTGCCAGCAGTTACGCAGGGTATCAGCCCCAGCATTTT
NA,TRBJ2-3,TRBD2,TRBV19,CASSISGSFDTQYF,TGTGCCAGTAGTATTAGCGGGAGTTTCGATACGCAGTATTTT
NA,TRBJ2-3,TRBD2,TRBV7-2,CASSFGLSGEVDTQYF,TGTGCCAGCAGCTTTGGGTTGAGCGGGGAGGTAGATACGCAGTATTTT
NA,TRBJ1-1,NA,TRBV5-1,CASSFGEGSTEAFF,TGCGCCAGCAGCTTTGGGGAAGGTTCTACTGAAGCTTTCTTT
NA,TRBJ2-7,NA,TRBV4-1,CASSQVGPPFSYEQYF,TGCGCCAGCAGCCAAGTAGGGCCACCCTTTTCCTACGAGCAGTACTTC
NA,TRBJ1-2,NA,TRBV28,CASRNRDYGYTF,TGTGCCAGCCGCAACAGGGACTATGGCTACACCTTC